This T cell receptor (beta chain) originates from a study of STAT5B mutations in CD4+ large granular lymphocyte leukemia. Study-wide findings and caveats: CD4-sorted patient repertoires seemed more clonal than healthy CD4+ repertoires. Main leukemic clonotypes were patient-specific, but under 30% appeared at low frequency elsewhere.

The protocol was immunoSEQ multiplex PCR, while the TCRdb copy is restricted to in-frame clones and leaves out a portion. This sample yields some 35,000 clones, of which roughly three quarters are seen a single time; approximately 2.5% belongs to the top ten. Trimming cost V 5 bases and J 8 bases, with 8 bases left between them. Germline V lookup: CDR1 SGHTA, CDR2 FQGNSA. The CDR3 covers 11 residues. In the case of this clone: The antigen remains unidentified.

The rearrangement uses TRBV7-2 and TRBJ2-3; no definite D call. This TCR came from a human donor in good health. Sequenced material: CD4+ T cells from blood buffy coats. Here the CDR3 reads CASSTLGTQYF. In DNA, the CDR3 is TGTGCCAGCAGCACTCTGGGTACGCAGTATTTT.